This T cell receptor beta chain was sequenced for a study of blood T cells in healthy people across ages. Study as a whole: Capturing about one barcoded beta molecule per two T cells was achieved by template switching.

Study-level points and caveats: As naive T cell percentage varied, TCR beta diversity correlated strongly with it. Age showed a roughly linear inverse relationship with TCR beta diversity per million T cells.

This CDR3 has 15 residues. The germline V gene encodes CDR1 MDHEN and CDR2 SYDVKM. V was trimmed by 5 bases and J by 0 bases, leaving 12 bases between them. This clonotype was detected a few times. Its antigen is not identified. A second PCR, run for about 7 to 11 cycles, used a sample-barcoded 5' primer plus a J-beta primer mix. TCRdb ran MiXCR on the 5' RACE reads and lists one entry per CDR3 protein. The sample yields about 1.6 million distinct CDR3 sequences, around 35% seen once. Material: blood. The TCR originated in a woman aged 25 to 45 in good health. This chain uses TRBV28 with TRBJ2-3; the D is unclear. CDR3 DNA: TGTGCCAGCAGTCCTCCGAGTGTTAGCACAGATACGCAGTATTTT. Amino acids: CASSPPSVSTDTQYF. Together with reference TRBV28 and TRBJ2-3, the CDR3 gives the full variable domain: DVKVTQSSRYLVKRTGEKVFLECVQDMDHENMFWYRQDPGLGLRLIYFSYDVKMKEKGDIPEGYSVSREKKERFSLILESASTNQTSMYLCASSPPSVSTDTQYFGPGTRLTVL.